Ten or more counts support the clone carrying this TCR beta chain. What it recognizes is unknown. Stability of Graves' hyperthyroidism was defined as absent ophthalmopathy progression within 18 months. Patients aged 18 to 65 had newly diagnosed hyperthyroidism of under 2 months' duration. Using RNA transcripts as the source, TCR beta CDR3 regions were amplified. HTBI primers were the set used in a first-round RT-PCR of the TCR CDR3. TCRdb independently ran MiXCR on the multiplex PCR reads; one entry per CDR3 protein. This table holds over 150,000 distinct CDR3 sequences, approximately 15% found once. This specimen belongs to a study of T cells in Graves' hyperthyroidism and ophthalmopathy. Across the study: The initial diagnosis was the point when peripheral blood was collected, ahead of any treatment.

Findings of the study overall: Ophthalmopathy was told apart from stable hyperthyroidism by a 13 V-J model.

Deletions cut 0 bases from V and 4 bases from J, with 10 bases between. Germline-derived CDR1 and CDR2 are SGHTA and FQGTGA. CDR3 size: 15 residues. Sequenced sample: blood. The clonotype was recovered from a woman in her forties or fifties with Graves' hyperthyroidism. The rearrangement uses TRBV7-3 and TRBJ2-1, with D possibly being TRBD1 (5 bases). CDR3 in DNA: TGTGCCAGCAGCTTAACCGGTGACAGTTACAATGAGCAGTTCTTC. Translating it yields CASSLTGDSYNEQFF.